Listed below are T cell receptor beta chains from one sample, sequenced in a study of cytomegalovirus exposure and HLA in healthy donors. Data came from immunoSEQ multiplex PCR; TCRdb stores just in-frame clones and leaves some out. The sample shows fewer than 120,000 clones, roughly 86% of them seen only once. The specimen was PBMCs. Receptors were obtained from a man aged 40-50 years in good health and CMV-seronegative. CDR3s leave out the opening cysteine and the closing phenylalanine or tryptophan. Each record gives: J gene, V gene, CDR3 length, CDR3 protein.

>TRBJ1-1|TRBV5-1|16
ASSLALGTGVLNTEAF
>TRBJ1-2|TRBV11-2|11
ASSLERTYGYT
>TRBJ1-1|TRBV6-1|12
ASIFQGGNTEAF
>TRBJ1-2|TRBV5-4|14
ASSLDPRGFDYGYT
>TRBJ1-1|TRBV5-7|13
ASSTAFRGPTEAF
>TRBJ2-7|TRBV7-9|13
ASSVTSGGHYEQY
>TRBJ1-5|TRBV6-6|11
ASGDISNQPQH
>TRBJ2-3|TRBV28|12
ASSLVAGSNTQY
>TRBJ2-6|TRBV6-6|12
ASRASAGANVLT
>TRBJ2-3|TRBV5-1|13
ASSFSGTGGDTQY
>TRBJ1-2|TRBV6-5|11
ASSYSSDYGYT
>TRBJ2-7|TRBV7-8|13
ASSLRDRVTYEQY
>TRBJ1-2|TRBV28|12
ASSGTGLNYGYT
>TRBJ2-1|TRBV27|13
ASRTAGTHYNEQF
>TRBJ1-4|TRBV14|14
ASSQDLPATNEKLF
>TRBJ2-6|TRBV6-5|13
ASSYAAAGANVLT
>TRBJ1-1|TRBV7-5|11
VRSLGTDAEAF
>TRBJ1-1|TRBV19|9
ASHRRGEAF
>TRBJ2-7|TRBV5-1|10
ASSSTGGEQY
>TRBJ2-7|TRBV5-1|12
ASSLAEGSWEQY
>TRBJ2-1|TRBV5-1|11
ASSWTGGNEQF
>TRBJ1-1|TRBV11-2|13
ASSLSVRRYTEAF
>TRBJ1-1|TRBV7-8|11
ASSRQGGTEAF
>TRBJ2-3|TRBV6-5|11
ASSPYQAGVKY
>TRBJ2-3|TRBV6-6|9
ASRGGDTQY
>TRBJ1-5|TRBV5-5|12
ASSGTGSSQPQH
>TRBJ1-2|TRBV9|13
ASSPEQGQVDGYT
>TRBJ2-6|TRBV4-1|17
ASSQSPGQGYSGANVLT
>TRBJ1-4|TRBV6-5|12
ASSATATNEKLF
>TRBJ1-1|TRBV29-1|11
SGYQGASTEAF
>TRBJ2-1|TRBV4-2|12
ASSQAGGDNEQF
>TRBJ2-3|TRBV20-1|9
SKAGADTQY